Listed below are T cell receptor beta chains from one sample, sequenced in a study of T cell responses to AZD1222 COVID-19 vaccine. Profiled with immunoSEQ multiplex PCR; TCRdb holds only in-frame clones, not every one. The sample has 85,000 to 110,000 clones, approximately 88% seen once. The material was peripheral blood, obtained on day 0 of AZD1222 vaccination. The receptors here all came from an adult in good health. CDR3s include the opening cysteine and the closing phenylalanine or tryptophan. The order of the fields is clone size, J gene, D gene, V gene, CDR3 DNA, CDR3 protein. A D gene is named only where the DNA matches it firmly. Expanded clones get a size class; other rows say once, few or many, or leave the size out.

- TRBJ1-1 - TRBV6-6 TGTGCCAGCACCGAACCAGGGGTGACTGAAGCTTTCTTT CASTEPGVTEAFF
once TRBJ2-1 - TRBV12-5 TGTGCTAGTGGTGCCGGGACACCCTACAATGAGCAGTTCTTC CASGAGTPYNEQFF
- TRBJ1-2 - TRBV5-1 TGCGCCAGCAGCTCCTTGCCTGAGTATGGCTACACCTTC CASSSLPEYGYTF
few TRBJ1-5 - TRBV7-2 TGTGCCAGCAGCTTAGCCCGGGACGGCAATCAGCCCCAGCATTTT CASSLARDGNQPQHF
once TRBJ1-3 - TRBV21-1 TGTGCTTGCGTGGGCACCGACGGGCGCACCATATATTTT CACVGTDGRTIYF
- TRBJ2-3 TRBD2 TRBV18 TGTGCCAGCTCCCAACTAGCGACCACCTCGGGAGATACGCAGTATTTT CASSQLATTSGDTQYF
once TRBJ1-2 TRBD1 TRBV5-4 TGTGCCAGCAGCGCGGGACAGTCCAACTATGGCTACACCTTC CASSAGQSNYGYTF
- TRBJ1-2 - TRBV7-2 TGTGCCAGCAGCTTACGGGGGGCCGAACTCTATGGCTACACCTTC CASSLRGAELYGYTF
- TRBJ2-7 - TRBV4-3 TGCGCCAGCAGCCAAGCTGGTGGGGTAGTAGGCGAGCAGTACTTC CASSQAGGVVGEQYF
few TRBJ1-5 - TRBV7-6 TGTGCCAGCAGCTTAGGGGGAGGGCAGTTTAGCAATCAGCCCCAGCATTTT CASSLGGGQFSNQPQHF
- TRBJ1-1 - TRBV28 TGTGCCAGCAGTTTGGTGGGGATGAGGAACACTGAAGCTTTCTTT CASSLVGMRNTEAFF
- TRBJ2-1 - TRBV19 TGTGCCAGTAGCCAGCTAGGAGAAAATGAGCAGTTCTTC CASSQLGENEQFF
- TRBJ2-7 - TRBV15 TGTGCCACCAGCAGAGGCGGGACTGGGGAGCAGTACTTC CATSRGGTGEQYF
- TRBJ2-1 - TRBV19 TGTGCCAGTAGTATACTTGAGCCCCGAGAGCAGTTCTTC CASSILEPREQFF
- TRBJ2-2 - TRBV5-1 TGCGCCAGCAGCTTGGTACTAGCGAACACCGGGGAGCTGTTTTTT CASSLVLANTGELFF
- TRBJ1-4 - TRBV28 TGTGCCAGCAGTCCCCCGACGTCTGGTGGTGAAAAACTGTTTTTT CASSPPTSGGEKLFF
- TRBJ2-3 - TRBV19 TGTGCCAGTACCCCCTCGAGTTCCGACCGCACAGATACGCAGTATTTT CASTPSSSDRTDTQYF
- TRBJ1-2 - TRBV5-1 TGCGCCAGCAGTGCTGGGGTTTCAAACTATGGCTACACCTTC CASSAGVSNYGYTF
few TRBJ2-1 - TRBV18 TGTGCCAGCTCACCATCCCGGGAGAGTGAGCAGTTCTTC CASSPSRESEQFF
- TRBJ2-7 - TRBV13 TGTGCCAGCAGCTCCATGGACGGAACGCCCTCCTACGAGCAGTACTTC CASSSMDGTPSYEQYF
- TRBJ1-2 - TRBV11-2 TGTGCCAGCAGCTATGGACTGAACTATGGCTACACCTTC CASSYGLNYGYTF
- TRBJ1-2 - TRBV9 TGTGCCAGCAGCCCGGGCGGGGAGGTCTATGGCTACACCTTC CASSPGGEVYGYTF
- TRBJ2-5 - TRBV11-2 TGTGCCAGCAGCCCGACGGAGACCCAGTACTTC CASSPTETQYF